A single sample is the source of the 24 T cell receptor beta chains below, sequenced in a study of shared clonotypes between healthy human individuals. Assay: immunoSEQ multiplex PCR; the TCRdb copy retains only in-frame clones and omits some. The sample lists about 490,000 clones; roughly 78% were seen once. The sequenced material came from PBMCs. Every receptor here comes from a woman aged 40 to 50 in good health. Some clones in this sample may be carry-over from other donors' samples.

The chain is built from TRBV15 and TRBJ2-5, with TRBD2 identical over 7 bases. This CDR3 contains 15 residues. V lost 0 bases to trimming and J lost 2 bases; unmatched junction nucleotides: 3. The germline V gene has CDR1 LNHNV and CDR2 YYDKDF (reference sequence). The CDR3 loop is CATSREAGTQETQYF. CDR3 in DNA: TGTGCCACCAGCAGAGAAGCGGGGACGCAAGAGACCCAGTACTTC.

The gene calls are TRBV6-5 and TRBJ2-5; 9 nucleotides align to TRBD1. J lost 2 bases, V lost 6 bases, and 7 bases had no gene match. The CDR3 sequence is 15 residues long. The germline V gene has CDR1 MNHEY and CDR2 SVGAGI. The CDR3 loop reads CASSSGQGHQETQYF. Here the CDR3 DNA reads TGTGCCAGCAGCTCAGGACAGGGGCATCAAGAGACCCAGTACTTC.

This chain's CDR3 is CASSESGGALDEQYF. The CDR3 region has the DNA TGTGCCAGCAGTGAATCCGGGGGAGCACTCGACGAGCAGTACTTC. The chain combines TRBV6-1 with TRBJ2-7, with a possible D match to TRBD2 (6 bases). V lost 2 bases and J lost 5, with 16 bases in between. The germline V gene encodes CDR1 MNHNS and CDR2 SASEGT. This CDR3 has 15 residues.

The J gene is TRBJ1-1, the V gene TRBV7-9; D not resolved. Germline V gene lookup returns CDR1 SEHNR and CDR2 FQNEAQ (reference sequence). The CDR3 totals 12 residues. V was pared by 3 bases and J by 6 bases, with 8 bases between. The CDR3 DNA follows: TGTGCCAGCAGCTTTGATCGGGCTGAAGCTTTCTTT. Its translation is CASSFDRAEAFF.

This clone was observed once. The V gene is TRBV11-2, the J gene TRBJ1-3; D is undetermined. Trimming took 4 bases from V and 4 from J, leaving 11 bases between them. In germline, CDR1 is SGHAT, CDR2 FQNNGV. The CDR3 runs to 14 residues. The CDR3 here is CASSSIFGGNTIYF. The CDR3 DNA reads TGTGCCAGCAGCTCGATTTTCGGCGGAAACACCATATATTTT.

This rearrangement joins TRBV27 to TRBJ1-3; D gene ambiguous. Germline V gene lookup returns CDR1 MNHEY and CDR2 SMNVEV (reference sequence). This CDR3 comprises 16 residues. V shed 5 bases and J shed 0 bases, with 14 bases lying between them. CDR3 in amino acids: CASSPTLRGSGNTIYF. CDR3 in DNA: TGTGCCAGCAGTCCCACTCTCCGGGGCTCTGGAAACACCATATATTTT.

This rearrangement joins TRBV27 to TRBJ2-2; 7 nucleotides match TRBD2. Trimming took 8 bases from V and 2 from J; bases not matched to a gene: 11. The germline V gene has CDR1 MNHEY and CDR2 SMNVEV (reference sequence). The CDR3 is 16 amino acids. The CDR3 sequence is CASGGGVWENTGELFF. DNA for the CDR3: TGTGCCAGCGGTGGGGGGGTCTGGGAAAACACCGGGGAGCTGTTTTTT.

This sequence joins TRBV7-6 and TRBJ2-5; D tentatively reads TRBD1 or TRBD2 (5 bases each). CDR1 SGHVS and CDR2 FNYEAQ come from the germline V gene. The CDR3 contains 15 residues. The ends were cut back, 2 bases at V and 1 base at J, with 11 bases in the middle. CDR3 region: CASSLTRDLQETQYF. Written as DNA, the CDR3 is TGTGCCAGCAGCTTAACCCGGGACCTCCAAGAGACCCAGTACTTC.

This clone came up many times. The sample has other DNA sequences that encode this CDR3 too. The V and J genes are TRBV20-1 and TRBJ2-1; no firm D call. From germline, CDR1 is DFQATT and CDR2 SNEGSKA (reference sequence). This CDR3 spans 10 amino acids. Trimming left V 5 bases short and J 9 bases short, with 8 bases between. The DNA of the CDR3 is TGCAGTGCTTCTCTAGGTGAGCAGTTCTTC. Translated: CSASLGEQFF.

The chain carries TRBV6-1 and TRBJ1-1; D not resolved. The V gene lost 7 bases and the J gene lost 1 base, with 1 base spanning the gap. The V gene's germline CDR1 is MNHNS and CDR2 SASEGT. The CDR3 is made up of 10 amino acids. Here the CDR3 reads CASKNTEAFF. The CDR3 DNA is TGTGCCAGCAAGAACACTGAAGCTTTCTTT.

Of note for this clone: Other DNA sequences within the sample encode an identical CDR3. V is TRBV6-5 and J is TRBJ2-5; D is ambiguous. Trimming took off 5 bases at V and 5 bases at J, with 9 bases between the two ends. The CDR3 runs to 12 residues. Germline assignment: CDR1 MNHEY and CDR2 SVGAGI. The CDR3 DNA follows: TGTGCCAGCAGTAGGCTGGGGGAGACCCAGTACTTC. Amino acids: CASSRLGETQYF.

The CDR3 DNA sequence: TGTGCCAGCAGCTTAGCTGCTATCGGCTATGGCTACACCTTC. Translation gives CASSLAAIGYGYTF. V gene TRBV7-3 combines with J gene TRBJ1-2; unclear D gene. The V gene's germline CDR1 is SGHTA and CDR2 FQGTGA. The CDR3 sequence is 14 residues long. The V gene lost 2 bases and the J gene lost 4 bases, with 11 bases spanning the gap.

The genes are TRBV19 and TRBJ1-3, with 8 bases lining up with TRBD1. Trimming removed 6 bases from V and 4 bases from J; junction bases left unmatched: 8. The CDR3 extends over 15 amino acids. Germline lookup yields CDR1 LNHDA and CDR2 SQIVND (reference sequence). The CDR3 sequence: CASSQSGQAGNTIYF. DNA for the CDR3: TGTGCCAGTAGCCAATCGGGACAGGCAGGAAACACCATATATTTT.

This clone was seen a handful of times. The chain carries TRBV7-9 and TRBJ1-2; maybe TRBD1 (5 bases). Trimming removed 11 bases from V and 6 bases from J, with 16 bases in between. Looked up from germline, CDR1 is SEHNR and CDR2 is FQNEAQ (reference sequence). The CDR3 has 12 residues. For the CDR3, the DNA is TGTGCCGTCCACGAGGGGTATCATGGCTACACCTTC. Translating it yields CAVHEGYHGYTF.

This clone was seen just once. The junction and the germline gene differ at one end; a read error may be behind it. The chain carries TRBV25-1 and TRBJ2-7, with no clear D. This CDR3 has 14 residues. Germline V gene data show CDR1 as MGHDK and CDR2 as SYGVNS. The CDR3 DNA sequence: TGTGCCACCAGTTTAGGACGGCGATGGTCCCAGCAGTACTTC. Encoded protein: CATSLGRRWSQQYF.

The rearrangement uses TRBV5-3 and TRBJ2-1; TRBD1 might be the D (5 bases). TRBV5-3 carries the ORF label, with uncertain function. The CDR3 is 11 residues long. V was cut by 8 bases and J by 5 bases, with 8 bases left in between. The CDR3 loop reads CARTDNNEQFF. The CDR3 coding sequence is TGTGCCAGGACAGACAACAATGAGCAGTTCTTC.

The chain employs TRBV29-1 and TRBJ2-2; D possibly corresponds to TRBD1 (7 bases). The CDR3 is 14 amino acids. CDR1 is SQVTM and CDR2 is ANQGSEA in the germline V gene. V lost 5 bases and J 5 bases, leaving 15 bases between the germline ends. This CDR3 reads CSVHDRAGTGELFF. CDR3 coding DNA: TGCAGCGTTCACGACAGGGCGGGGACCGGGGAGCTGTTTTTT.

This clone was picked up many times. This rearrangement joins TRBV6-1 to TRBJ2-7, with 9 bases lining up with TRBD1. This CDR3 is 13 amino acids long. The J segment lost 2 bases and the V segment lost 11 bases, leaving 7 bases of the junction unmatched. Germline V gives CDR1 MNHNS, CDR2 SASEGT. CDR3 region: CAGMGTGTYEQYF. CDR3 nucleotide sequence: TGTGCCGGCATGGGGACAGGGACCTACGAGCAGTACTTC.

The chain uses TRBV28 and TRBJ1-1, with 8 positions matching TRBD1. The CDR3 consists of 13 residues. In germline, CDR1 is MDHEN, CDR2 SYDVKM. The ends lost 4 bases at V and 7 bases at J; junction bases unmatched: 5. The CDR3 region is CASSYLTGVEAFF. CDR3 DNA: TGTGCCAGCAGTTACCTGACAGGGGTTGAAGCTTTCTTT.

This clone appeared once. The chain is built from TRBV7-3 and TRBJ2-2; D call uncertain. V was shortened by 2 bases and J by 0 bases, with 4 bases between the two germline ends. CDR3 length: 14 residues. Germline values: CDR1 SGHTA, CDR2 FQGTGA. The CDR3 region is CASSLVPNTGELFF. CDR3 nucleotides: TGTGCCAGCAGCTTAGTACCGAACACCGGGGAGCTGTTTTTT.

This chain connects TRBV2 to TRBJ1-1, with D possibly matching TRBD1 (6 bases). The CDR3 has 16 residues. The germline gives CDR1 SNHLY, CDR2 FYNNEI. V was shortened by 6 bases and J by 4 bases, with 21 bases between the two germline ends. The DNA for the CDR3 is TGTGCCAGCAGCCGGGACAACCTAAGGGGAGGCACTGAAGCTTTCTTT. Its translation is CASSRDNLRGGTEAFF.

The chain couples TRBV11-3 to TRBJ2-5; 7 bases match TRBD1. This CDR3 comprises 16 residues. V lost 5 bases to trimming and J lost 1 base; unmatched junction nucleotides: 10. Germline V gene data show CDR1 as SGHNT and CDR2 as YENEEA. The CDR3 DNA sequence: TGTGCCAGCAGCCGAAGACAGGGAAAAGGCCAAGAGACCCAGTACTTC. This translates into CASSRRQGKGQETQYF.

This chain connects TRBV4-2 to TRBJ1-4; maybe TRBD1 (6 bases). CDR3 length: 17 residues. V gave up 1 base and J gave up 7 bases, with 19 bases separating them. Germline lookup yields CDR1 LGHNA and CDR2 YNFKEQ. DNA for the CDR3: TGTGCCAGCAGCCAAGTCGGGCTCCGGGGGCAAGGTGAAAAACTGTTTTTT. Its protein product is CASSQVGLRGQGEKLFF.

This clone was counted only a few times. The CDR3 loop is CASSQDWTRQETQYF. The CDR3 nucleotides read TGTGCCAGCAGCCAAGATTGGACAAGACAAGAGACCCAGTACTTC. This rearrangement joins TRBV4-2 to TRBJ2-5; maybe TRBD1 (5 bases). The CDR3 is 15 amino acids. CDR1 LGHNA and CDR2 YNFKEQ come from the germline V gene. V dropped 0 bases and J dropped 2 bases, with 10 bases sitting between them.